This record covers a single T cell receptor beta chain. Its antigen is not known. The source of the sample is a study of response to subunit inactivated influenza vaccine. Points from the study as a whole: That few new T cells are recruited by each seasonal influenza vaccination was the authors' suggestion.

V lost 2 bases, J lost 2 bases, and 9 bases lay in between. Looked up from germline, CDR1 is MDHEN and CDR2 is SYDVKM. The CDR3 covers 14 residues. Using its own MiXCR run on the RT-PCR reads, TCRdb lists one record per CDR3 protein. The sample lists 170,000 or so distinct CDR3 sequences; about 11% were seen once. The chain joins TRBV28 to TRBJ2-5; D perhaps matches TRBD1 (6 bases). The material sequenced was CD8+ T cells sorted from PBMCs, taken less than 30 months after vaccination. The origin of this receptor is a man between 50 and 69 years old who received an inactivated influenza vaccine. The CDR3 loop is CASSLLGQQETQYF. In nucleotides, the CDR3 is TGTGCCAGCAGTTTACTAGGACAGCAAGAGACCCAGTACTTC.